This T cell receptor beta chain was identified in a study of T cells in Graves' hyperthyroidism and ophthalmopathy. Study-wide context: The initial diagnosis was the point when peripheral blood was collected, ahead of any treatment.

As concerns this clonotype: The antigen is undetermined.

Study outcomes and limitations: A median about 6.5 months before onset, the model predicted ophthalmopathy.

The CDR3 regions of TCR beta were amplified from RNA transcripts. TCR CDR3 regions were first amplified by RT-PCR with HTBI primers. TCRdb re-called the multiplex PCR reads with MiXCR, one entry per CDR3 protein. The table lists about 480,000 distinct CDR3 sequences, approximately 22% of them singletons, with under 55% in the top ten. This CDR3 region has 14 residues. CDR1 is SQVTM and CDR2 is ANQGSEA in the germline V gene. The trim removed 6 bases at V and 5 bases at J, leaving 8 bases unmatched. Ophthalmopathy patients had Clinical Activity Score at least 3, NOSPECS grade at least 4, duration under 3 months. Diagnostic decisions used clinical symptoms, serum thyroxine and TRAb, thyroid ultrasound and orbital computed tomography.

V is TRBV29-1 and J is TRBJ2-1; 9 bases are shared with TRBD2. Sequenced: blood. The origin of this receptor is a woman in her 70s with Graves' ophthalmopathy. This CDR3 is CSVRQLAGHNEQFF. CDR3 nucleotides: TGCAGCGTGCGACAGCTAGCGGGACACAATGAGCAGTTCTTC.